This T cell receptor (beta chain) was recorded in a study of shared clonotypes between healthy human individuals (dated by TCRdb to the early 2020s). General notes on the study: The cohort included a few men and a couple of women between 18 and 49 years of age. Blood TCR repertoires of several healthy adults were deeply sequenced to estimate repertoire size and the extent of clonotype sharing between individuals. Libraries were prepared and TCR repertoires were sequenced by different laboratories using diverse techniques, in order to increase sequencing depth and limit assay-specific biases. Leukapheresis yielded between about 0.9 and 10 billion PBMCs per donor. The research as a whole found: Because the study included only a small number of donors, the genetic and exposure-history diversity represented was limited. Pairwise subsampling led to the expectation that sequencing depth would affect the degree of clonotype sharing among donors. Sampling was restricted to blood, and TCR repertoires in tissue are likely to differ from TCR repertoires in blood.

As to this clone: The antigen it recognizes is unknown. One base away there is no much larger clone; base qualities are not given.

Using the deep immunoSEQ assay, multiplex PCR amplified TCR CDR3 regions from genomic DNA. Genomic DNA extracted from each cell subset was distributed evenly over all wells of several immunoSEQ 96-well plates, and each plate served as one replicate. Each replicate PCR for unsorted PBMC received approximately 300 ng genomic DNA, equal to 25,000 to 30,000 T cell genomes. Unsorted PBMC genomic DNA was sequenced across ten immunoSEQ deep assay plates. Purified libraries were quantified with a Qubit 3.0 fluorometer, sized on a Bioanalyzer 2100, and re-quantified with the KAPA Library Quantification kit. Every immunoSEQ 96-well plate was sequenced on a separate single-read 150-cycle Illumina NextSeq 550 flow cell. As for the original processing: The immunoSEQ output contained only junctional sequences without quality scores, so filtering could not match that applied to full-length reads. To assign V/J genes and CDR3, sequences were annotated using PyIR, a Python wrapper for IgBLAST v1.9, with IMGT germline references. Any read was removed if the V/J assignment was weak (E-value above 1e-6), the CDR3 was missing, or the read contained stop codons, out-of-frame junctions, or ambiguous translated residues. V3J clonotypes were defined by identical inferred V gene, J gene, and CDR3 amino acid sequence. To compute the percentage overlap between repertoires, the number of shared unique clonotypes was divided by the size of the smaller repertoire. RTK rarefaction, the Chao1 estimator, and Recon v2.1 estimates of unobserved clonotypes were used to assess repertoire richness. TCRdb's version of the immuneACCESS table is confined to in-frame rearrangements and falls short of the full clone set. An unresolved V gene accounts for under half of the shortfall where checked; the remainder is of unknown origin. That table furnishes V, J and clone size, whereas the DNA furnished D and trimming. Present in this sample are some 96,000 clones, about half of which were seen just once. Of the sample, about 14% falls within the top ten clones.

The CDR3 contains 14 residues, cysteine and phenylalanine counted. Only CDR3 DNA remains: 42 bases, in frame from the first base. Germline trimming amounts to 5 bases on V and 4 bases on J, with 6 as the count of junction bases outside the gene matches. The CDR1 and CDR2 encoded by the germline V gene are SGHNT and YENEEA. The donors were healthy, HIV-negative adults with no recently reported acute infections or vaccinations. Every donor was a Caucasian adult residing in Nashville, Tennessee, USA. In the unsorted samples, 90 million or so PBMCs were counted, and genomic DNA was extracted using the QIAamp DNA Blood Mini kit. Blood was collected by leukapheresis, and PBMCs were isolated by Ficoll-Histopaque density gradient centrifugation and then cryopreserved in liquid nitrogen vapor phase.

The clonotype comes from a middle-aged woman in good health. Some clones in this sample may be carry-over from other donors' samples. The material sequenced was PBMCs. In this chain, TRBV11-3 is recombined with TRBJ2-3; 7 bases in between match TRBD1. The DNA reads as follows: TGTGCCAGCAGCCGGGACAGAGGCCCAGATACGCAGTATTTT. Translation gives CASSRDRGPDTQYF.